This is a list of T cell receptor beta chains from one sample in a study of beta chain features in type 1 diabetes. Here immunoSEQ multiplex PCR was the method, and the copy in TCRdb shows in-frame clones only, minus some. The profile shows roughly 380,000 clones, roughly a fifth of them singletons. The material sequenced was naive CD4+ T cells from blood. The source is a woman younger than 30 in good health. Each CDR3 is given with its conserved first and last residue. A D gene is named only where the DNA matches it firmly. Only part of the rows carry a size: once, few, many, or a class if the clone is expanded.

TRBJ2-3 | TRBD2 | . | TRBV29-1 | TGCAGCGTTGAGAGGACTAGCGGAGGCGGTTTCCCAGATACGCAGTATTTT | CSVERTSGGGFPDTQYF
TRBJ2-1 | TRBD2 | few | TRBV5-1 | TGCGCCAGCAGCTTGGGCGGGAGCTCCTACAATGAGCAGTTCTTC | CASSLGGSSYNEQFF
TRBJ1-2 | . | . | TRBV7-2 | TGTGCCAGCAGCTTAGTCAGGGCCTCCACGGTCTATGGCTACACCTTC | CASSLVRASTVYGYTF
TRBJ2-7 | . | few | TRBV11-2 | TGTGCCAGCAGCTTAGGACGGGGAGAAACCTACGAGCAGTACTTC | CASSLGRGETYEQYF
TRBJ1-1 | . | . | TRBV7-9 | TGTGCCAGCAGCAAGGGCAGTCTCAGGGCTGAAGCTTTCTTT | CASSKGSLRAEAFF
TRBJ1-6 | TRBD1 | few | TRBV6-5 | TGTGCCAGCGCGTTTGGGACAGGTTCACCCCTCCACTTT | CASAFGTGSPLHF
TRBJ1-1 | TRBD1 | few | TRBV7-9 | TGTGCCAGCAGCATACAACCGGGACAGGGTGAAGGGAACACTGAAGCTTTCTTT | CASSIQPGQGEGNTEAFF
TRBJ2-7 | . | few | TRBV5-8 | TGTGCCAGCAGCTGGACGGGGACTCACGAGCAGTACTTC | CASSWTGTHEQYF
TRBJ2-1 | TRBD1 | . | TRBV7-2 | TGTGCCAGCAGCTTAGTAGGGGGACAGGCACTAAACAATGAGCAGTTCTTC | CASSLVGGQALNNEQFF
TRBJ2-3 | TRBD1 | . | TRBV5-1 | TGCGCCAGCAGCCTGGACAGGGGGTTCACAGATACGCAGTATTTT | CASSLDRGFTDTQYF
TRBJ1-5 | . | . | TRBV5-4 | TGTGCCAGCAGCGTCATGCAGGGGAGCAATCAGCCCCAGCATTTT | CASSVMQGSNQPQHF
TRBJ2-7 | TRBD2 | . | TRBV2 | TGTGCCAGCAGTAGTCAGGCTAGCGGAACCTACGAGCAGTACTTC | CASSSQASGTYEQYF
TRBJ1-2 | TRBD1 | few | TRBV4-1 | TGCGCCAGCAGGAACCCGGGACAGGGGGACTATGGCTACACCTTC | CASRNPGQGDYGYTF
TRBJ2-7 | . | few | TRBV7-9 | TGTGCCAGCAGCTTACCGGTCGCGGGCGGACCAGTATACGAGCAGTACTTC | CASSLPVAGGPVYEQYF
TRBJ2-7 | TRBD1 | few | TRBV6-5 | TGTGCCAGCAGTCGACAGGGAAGACCCTACGAGCAGTACTTC | CASSRQGRPYEQYF
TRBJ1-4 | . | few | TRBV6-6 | TGTGCCAGCAGTTACGGGACTTACGCAACTAATGAAAAACTGTTTTTT | CASSYGTYATNEKLFF
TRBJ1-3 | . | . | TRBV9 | TGTGCCAGCAGCACTTCCCCCGGCTCTGGAAACACCATATATTTT | CASSTSPGSGNTIYF
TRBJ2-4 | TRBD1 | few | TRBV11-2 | TGTGCCAGCAGCTTAGGACAGGGGAACATTCAGTACTTC | CASSLGQGNIQYF
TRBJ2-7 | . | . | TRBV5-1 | TGCGCCAGCAGCTTGGCCCCCAACTACGAGCAGTACTTC | CASSLAPNYEQYF
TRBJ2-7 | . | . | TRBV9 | TGTGCCAGCAGCGTTGGACTGAGCTCCTACGAGCAGTACTTC | CASSVGLSSYEQYF
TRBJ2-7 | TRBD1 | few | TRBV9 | TGTGCCAGCAGCGTAGGGGTGGCAGGGGGCTATCACGAGCAGTACTTC | CASSVGVAGGYHEQYF
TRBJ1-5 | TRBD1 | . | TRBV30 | TGTGCCTGGAGTCAGGGGGCTGAACAGCCCCAGCATTTT | CAWSQGAEQPQHF
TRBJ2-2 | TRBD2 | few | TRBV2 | TGTGCCAGCAGAGGGATACAGCGGGGGGGCCTGCCCGGGGAGCTGTTTTTT | CASRGIQRGGLPGELFF
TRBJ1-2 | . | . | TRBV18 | TGTGCCAGCTCACCGCGTAACTATGGCTACACCTTC | CASSPRNYGYTF
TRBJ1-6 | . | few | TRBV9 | TGTGCCAGCAGCGTAGTCGGAGGGATCGGTTCACCCCTCCACTTT | CASSVVGGIGSPLHF
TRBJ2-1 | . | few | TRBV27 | TGTGCCAGCAGTTTAAGGGCGGGAGAGCAGTTCTTC | CASSLRAGEQFF
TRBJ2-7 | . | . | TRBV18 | TGTGCCAGCTCGACCGGGACAAGGGCCGCCTACGAGCAGTACTTC | CASSTGTRAAYEQYF
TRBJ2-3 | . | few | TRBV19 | TGTGCCAGTAGTATAGTCCAGCGGAGTAGCACAGATACGCAGTATTTT | CASSIVQRSSTDTQYF
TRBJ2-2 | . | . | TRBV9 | TGTGCCAGCAGCGTAATTTCAGGGTTGAACACCGGGGAGCTGTTTTTT | CASSVISGLNTGELFF
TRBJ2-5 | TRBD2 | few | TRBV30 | TGTGCCTGGAGTTGGGGGGGGAGCCAAGAGACCCAGTACTTC | CAWSWGGSQETQYF
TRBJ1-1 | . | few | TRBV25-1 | TGTGCCAGCAGCTTCCTTGACTTTAGCAGGGCTGAAGCTTTCTTT | CASSFLDFSRAEAFF